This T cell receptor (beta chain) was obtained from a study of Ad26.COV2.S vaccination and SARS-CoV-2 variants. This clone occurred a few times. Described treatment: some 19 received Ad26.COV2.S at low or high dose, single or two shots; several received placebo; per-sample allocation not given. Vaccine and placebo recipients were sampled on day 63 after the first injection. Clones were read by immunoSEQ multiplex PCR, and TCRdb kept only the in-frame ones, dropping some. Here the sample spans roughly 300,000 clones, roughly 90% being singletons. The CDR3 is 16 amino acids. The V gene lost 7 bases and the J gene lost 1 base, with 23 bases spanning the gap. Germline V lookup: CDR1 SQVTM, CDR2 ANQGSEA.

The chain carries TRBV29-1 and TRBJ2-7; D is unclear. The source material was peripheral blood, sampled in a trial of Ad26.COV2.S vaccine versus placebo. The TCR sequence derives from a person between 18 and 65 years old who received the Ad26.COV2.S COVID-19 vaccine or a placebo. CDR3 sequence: CSAYLPGPRISYEQYF. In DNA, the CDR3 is TGCAGCGCATACTTACCGGGCCCACGGATATCCTACGAGCAGTACTTC.